Shown below are 18 T cell receptor beta chains from a single sample sequenced in a study of cytomegalovirus exposure and HLA in healthy donors (dated by TCRdb to the late 2010s). Library preparation employed the immunoSEQ multiplex PCR assay. For the multiplex PCR, a mixture combining 60 forward primers for TCR Vbeta segments and 13 reverse primers for TCR Jbeta segments was used. Entries here come from immuneACCESS through TCRdb and include only in-frame sequences with V and J called. Some clones fail to appear in such tables; in the studies checked, an unresolved V gene covers under half of the shortfall, and the cause of the remainder is unknown. Recorded for this sample are roughly 100,000 clones; about four fifths of them occurred a single time. Approximately 3.6% of the sample is in the top ten clones. Source material: PBMCs. The receptors were sampled from a man aged 45-65 years in good health and CMV-seronegative.

The genes are TRBV6-6 and TRBJ2-3; tentative D call: TRBD2 (5 bases). Trimming pared 2 bases from V and 3 bases from J, leaving 6 bases between. The CDR3 spans 13 residues. Germline-derived CDR1 and CDR2 are MNHNY and SVGAGI (reference sequence). CDR3 coding DNA: TGTGCCAGCAGTTACAGGGAGACAGATACGCAGTATTTT. It codes for CASSYRETDTQYF.

This rearrangement joins TRBV28 to TRBJ1-5; D remains unclear. In germline, CDR1 is MDHEN, CDR2 SYDVKM. Trimming cost V 3 bases and J 0 bases, with 9 bases left between them. The CDR3 length is 15 residues. This CDR3 is CASSFGRYSNQPQHF. The CDR3 DNA follows: TGTGCCAGCAGTTTCGGGAGATATAGCAATCAGCCCCAGCATTTT.

The genes are TRBV2 and TRBJ1-1; tentative D call: TRBD1 (6 bases). The V gene lost 6 bases and the J gene lost 5 bases, with 13 bases spanning the gap. The CDR3 contains 13 residues. Per the germline V gene, CDR1 is SNHLY and CDR2 is FYNNEI. The CDR3 nucleotides read TGTGCCAGCAGGTTGGGTAGGGGGACTGAAGCTTTCTTT. The encoded protein is CASRLGRGTEAFF.

The rearrangement joins TRBV7-9 to TRBJ2-1; 14 bases match TRBD2. V lost 4 bases to trimming and J lost 10 bases; unmatched junction nucleotides: 6. CDR1 is SEHNR and CDR2 is FQNEAQ in the germline V gene (reference sequence). This CDR3 has 15 residues. In DNA form, the CDR3 reads TGTGCCAGCAGCTCTCCGACTAGCGGGAGGGTGGAGCAGTTCTTC. The encoded protein is CASSSPTSGRVEQFF.

V usage is TRBV5-1 and J usage is TRBJ2-1, with a weak D call TRBD2 (6 bases). Germline values: CDR1 SGHRS, CDR2 YFSETQ. CDR3 length: 14 amino acids. V lost 0 bases to trimming and J lost 10 bases, with 14 bases between them. The CDR3 DNA follows: TGCGCCAGCAGCTTGGCCGGGGGAGGCAGCGAGCAGTTCTTC. This gives the protein CASSLAGGGSEQFF. The full variable domain, its missing parts supplied by reference TRBV5-1 and TRBJ2-1, is KAGVTQTPRYLIKTRGQQVTLSCSPISGHRSVSWYQQTPGQGLQFLFEYFSETQRNKGNFPGRFSGRQFSNSRSEMNVSTLELGDSALYLCASSLAGGGSEQFFGPGTRLTVL.

In this sample, this clone turned up once. The CDR3 here is CASSLALSGNTGELFF. CDR3 bases: TGTGCCAGCAGCTTAGCGCTTAGCGGGAACACCGGGGAGCTGTTTTTT. The rearrangement uses TRBV7-9 and TRBJ2-2; weak D call: TRBD2 (6 bases). The V end was cut by 0 bases, the J end by 1 base, with 9 bases between. This CDR3 region has 16 residues. Germline CDR1 SEHNR, CDR2 FQNEAQ (reference sequence).

This clone came up once. V usage is TRBV5-1 and J usage is TRBJ2-7, with 7 bases identical to TRBD1. The germline gives CDR1 SGHRS, CDR2 YFSETQ. CDR3 size: 13 residues. V lost 1 base, J lost 4 bases, and 2 bases stayed unmatched. Here the CDR3 DNA reads TGCGCCAGCAGCTTGACAGGGGTGTACGAGCAGTACTTC. Its protein product is CASSLTGVYEQYF.

The genes are TRBV2 and TRBJ1-1; 7 nucleotides line up with TRBD1. CDR1 SNHLY and CDR2 FYNNEI come from the germline V gene. Unmatched junction bases numbered 3, after V lost 8 bases and J lost 0 bases. The CDR3 sequence is 13 residues long. CDR3 amino acids: CASGGQLNTEAFF. CDR3 DNA: TGTGCCAGCGGGGGACAGCTGAACACTGAAGCTTTCTTT. Drawing the rest from reference TRBV2 and TRBJ1-1, the complete variable domain is EPEVTQTPSHQVTQMGQEVILRCVPISNHLYFYWYRQILGQKVEFLVSFYNNEISEKSEIFDDQFSVERPDGSNFTLKIRSTKLEDSAMYFCASGGQLNTEAFFGQGTRLTVV.

The rearrangement uses TRBV2 and TRBJ2-3, with 7 bases identical to TRBD2. The CDR3 sequence is 15 residues long. The germline V gene has CDR1 SNHLY and CDR2 FYNNEI. After removal of 6 bases from V and 4 bases from J, the junction contained 10 bases not matched to a gene. For the CDR3, the DNA is TGTGCCAGCAGGATAGGGGCGGGAGCCCCAGATACGCAGTATTTT. It translates to CASRIGAGAPDTQYF.

The rearrangement links TRBV6-1 to TRBJ2-1; D is unclear. The CDR3 has 15 amino acids. V lost 2 bases, J lost 0 bases, and 8 bases lay in between. Germline V gene sequence: CDR1 MNHNS, CDR2 SASEGT. CDR3 sequence reads: CASSELGSSYNEQFF. CDR3 nucleotides: TGTGCCAGCAGTGAACTTGGTAGCTCCTACAATGAGCAGTTCTTC.

This chain uses TRBV5-1 with TRBJ2-3, with 7 positions matching TRBD2. The germline CDR1 and CDR2 sequences are SGHRS and YFSETQ. Trimming removed 4 bases from V and 2 bases from J; junction bases left unmatched: 4. The CDR3 length is 14 residues. This CDR3 is CASSPAGPTDTQYF. The CDR3 DNA is TGCGCCAGCAGCCCAGCGGGGCCCACAGATACGCAGTATTTT.

The chain links TRBV9 to TRBJ2-1; 9 bases fit TRBD1. CDR3 length: 15 residues. Trimming at V came to 1 base and at J to 3 bases, leaving 2 bases not matched to a gene. The germline V gene encodes CDR1 SGDLS and CDR2 YYNGEE. The DNA for the CDR3 is TGTGCCAGCAGCGTAACAGGGGGCGTCTACAATGAGCAGTTCTTC. Encoded protein: CASSVTGGVYNEQFF.

This rearrangement joins TRBV7-2 to TRBJ1-2; D is possibly TRBD1 (6 bases). V was clipped by 4 bases and J by 2 bases, with 17 bases between them. CDR3 length: 16 amino acids. From germline, CDR1 is SGHTA and CDR2 FQGNSA. CDR3 nucleotides: TGTGCCAGCAGCTCGCCTCGAGGGGGTCAGAACTATGGCTACACCTTC. Translation: CASSSPRGGQNYGYTF.

The V and J genes are TRBV7-2 and TRBJ2-7, with a weak D call TRBD1 (5 bases). This CDR3 is 12 amino acids long. V was trimmed by 3 bases and J by 5 bases, leaving 8 bases between them. CDR1 is SGHTA and CDR2 is FQGNSA in the germline V gene. CDR3 protein: CASSFAGNEQYF. The CDR3 region has the DNA TGTGCCAGCAGCTTTGCAGGGAACGAGCAGTACTTC.

The V and J genes are TRBV6-5 and TRBJ1-2; D is possibly TRBD1 (6 bases). V was trimmed by 1 base and J by 8 bases, leaving 14 bases between them. The germline CDR1 and CDR2 sequences are MNHEY and SVGAGI. This CDR3 region has 14 residues. The CDR3 spells CASSYWEGGDGYTF. CDR3 nucleotides: TGTGCCAGCAGTTACTGGGAGGGGGGTGACGGCTACACCTTC.

The genes are TRBV25-1 and TRBJ2-7; 7 bases fit TRBD1. V dropped 4 bases and J dropped 0; count of bases not matched to a gene: 9. This CDR3 comprises 16 residues. Germline V lookup: CDR1 MGHDK, CDR2 SYGVNS. The CDR3 DNA reads TGTGCCAGCAGTGGCTACAGGGGAGTAGGCTCCTACGAGCAGTACTTC. Translation gives CASSGYRGVGSYEQYF.

This clone was counted a few times. V and J are TRBV28 and TRBJ1-4; D uncertain. The CDR3 runs to 15 residues. Germline CDR1 MDHEN, CDR2 SYDVKM. V dropped 4 bases and J dropped 7 bases, with 16 bases sitting between them. The CDR3 sequence: CASSSPALTGEKLFF. Written as DNA, the CDR3 is TGTGCCAGCAGTTCCCCCGCACTTACGGGTGAAAAACTGTTTTTT. The full variable domain, in which reference TRBV28 and TRBJ1-4 provide the parts outside the CDR3, is DVKVTQSSRYLVKRTGEKVFLECVQDMDHENMFWYRQDPGLGLRLIYFSYDVKMKEKGDIPEGYSVSREKKERFSLILESASTNQTSMYLCASSSPALTGEKLFFGSGTQLSVL.

The genes are TRBV28 and TRBJ2-1, with 8 bases matching TRBD2. The CDR3 consists of 12 residues. Looked up from germline, CDR1 is MDHEN and CDR2 is SYDVKM. Trimming at V came to 10 bases and at J to 9 bases, leaving 8 bases not matched to a gene. The CDR3: CATSGGVGEQFF. CDR3 nucleotides: TGTGCCACCTCCGGGGGGGTGGGTGAGCAGTTCTTC.